A selection of T cell receptor beta chains follows, all from one sample in a study of blood T cells in healthy people across ages. In TCRdb, the 5' RACE reads were re-called with MiXCR into one record per CDR3 protein. Found here are 1.5 million to 2 million distinct CDR3 sequences, around 35% of them singletons; the top ten hold around 11%. Sequencing input: blood. These receptors originate from a woman between 25 and 40 years old in good health. CDR3s include the opening cysteine and the closing phenylalanine or tryptophan. D genes are given only for firm matches. Size values are once, few and many counts, or a class for expanded clones, and some rows have none.

NA,14,TRBJ1-5,TRBV10-2,NA,TGCGCCAGCGGGGAGCAATATAGCAATCAGCCCCAGCATTTT,CASGEQYSNQPQHF
NA,13,TRBJ1-2,TRBV20-1,TRBD1,TGCAGTGCCCCAGGGGGGATAGGCTATGGCTACACCTTC,CSAPGGIGYGYTF
few,12,TRBJ2-5,TRBV6-2/TRBV6-3,NA,TGTGCCAGCGCGAAAGGGTCAGAGACCCAGTACTTC,CASAKGSETQYF
NA,13,TRBJ2-7,TRBV6-1,NA,TGTGCCAGCAGTGAAGCGACCTTCTACGAGCAGTACTTC,CASSEATFYEQYF
NA,16,TRBJ2-5,TRBV6-1,TRBD2,TGTGCCAGCAGTGGACGGCTAGCGGGGATGCAAGAGACCCAGTACTTC,CASSGRLAGMQETQYF
NA,16,TRBJ1-2,TRBV13,TRBD1,TGTGCCAGCAGTATGACAGGGCAAAGGGACTCTCTTGGCTACACCTTC,CASSMTGQRDSLGYTF
few,16,TRBJ2-5,TRBV11-2,NA,TGTGCCAGCAGCCCCCCGGGACGGAGGACCCAAGAGACCCAGTACTTC,CASSPPGRRTQETQYF
few,17,TRBJ2-5,TRBV4-1,TRBD1,TGCGCCAGCAGCCAAGATCTGACGGACAGGGGTAAAGAGACCCAGTACTTC,CASSQDLTDRGKETQYF
few,14,TRBJ2-1,TRBV28,NA,TGTGCCAGCAGTTCCCCCTGGTCCTACAATGAGCAGTTCTTC,CASSSPWSYNEQFF
few,13,TRBJ1-1,TRBV6-5,TRBD1,TGTGCCACCCGACCGGGACAGGACACTGAAGCTTTCTTT,CATRPGQDTEAFF
NA,15,TRBJ1-5,TRBV7-2,TRBD1,TGTGCCAGCAGCCGCCGGACAGGGCGAGAACAGCCCCAGCATTTT,CASSRRTGREQPQHF
NA,16,TRBJ2-7,TRBV9,TRBD2,TGTGCCGGCAGCCATACCCTTAGCGGGTTCCCCTACGAGCAGTACTTC,CAGSHTLSGFPYEQYF